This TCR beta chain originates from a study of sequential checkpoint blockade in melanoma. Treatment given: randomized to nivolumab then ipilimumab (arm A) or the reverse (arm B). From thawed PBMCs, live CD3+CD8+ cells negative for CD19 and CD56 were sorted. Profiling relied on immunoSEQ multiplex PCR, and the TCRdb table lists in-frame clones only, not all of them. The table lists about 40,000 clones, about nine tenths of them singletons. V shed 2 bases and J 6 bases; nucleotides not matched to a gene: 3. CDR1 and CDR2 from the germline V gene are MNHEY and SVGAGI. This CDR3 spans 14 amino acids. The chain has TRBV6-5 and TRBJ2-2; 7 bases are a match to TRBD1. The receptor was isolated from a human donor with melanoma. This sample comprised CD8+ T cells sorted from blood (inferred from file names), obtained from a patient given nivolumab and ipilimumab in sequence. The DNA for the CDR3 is TGTGCCAGCAGTTACAGACAGGGCGCCGGGGAGCTGTTTTTT. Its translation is CASSYRQGAGELFF.